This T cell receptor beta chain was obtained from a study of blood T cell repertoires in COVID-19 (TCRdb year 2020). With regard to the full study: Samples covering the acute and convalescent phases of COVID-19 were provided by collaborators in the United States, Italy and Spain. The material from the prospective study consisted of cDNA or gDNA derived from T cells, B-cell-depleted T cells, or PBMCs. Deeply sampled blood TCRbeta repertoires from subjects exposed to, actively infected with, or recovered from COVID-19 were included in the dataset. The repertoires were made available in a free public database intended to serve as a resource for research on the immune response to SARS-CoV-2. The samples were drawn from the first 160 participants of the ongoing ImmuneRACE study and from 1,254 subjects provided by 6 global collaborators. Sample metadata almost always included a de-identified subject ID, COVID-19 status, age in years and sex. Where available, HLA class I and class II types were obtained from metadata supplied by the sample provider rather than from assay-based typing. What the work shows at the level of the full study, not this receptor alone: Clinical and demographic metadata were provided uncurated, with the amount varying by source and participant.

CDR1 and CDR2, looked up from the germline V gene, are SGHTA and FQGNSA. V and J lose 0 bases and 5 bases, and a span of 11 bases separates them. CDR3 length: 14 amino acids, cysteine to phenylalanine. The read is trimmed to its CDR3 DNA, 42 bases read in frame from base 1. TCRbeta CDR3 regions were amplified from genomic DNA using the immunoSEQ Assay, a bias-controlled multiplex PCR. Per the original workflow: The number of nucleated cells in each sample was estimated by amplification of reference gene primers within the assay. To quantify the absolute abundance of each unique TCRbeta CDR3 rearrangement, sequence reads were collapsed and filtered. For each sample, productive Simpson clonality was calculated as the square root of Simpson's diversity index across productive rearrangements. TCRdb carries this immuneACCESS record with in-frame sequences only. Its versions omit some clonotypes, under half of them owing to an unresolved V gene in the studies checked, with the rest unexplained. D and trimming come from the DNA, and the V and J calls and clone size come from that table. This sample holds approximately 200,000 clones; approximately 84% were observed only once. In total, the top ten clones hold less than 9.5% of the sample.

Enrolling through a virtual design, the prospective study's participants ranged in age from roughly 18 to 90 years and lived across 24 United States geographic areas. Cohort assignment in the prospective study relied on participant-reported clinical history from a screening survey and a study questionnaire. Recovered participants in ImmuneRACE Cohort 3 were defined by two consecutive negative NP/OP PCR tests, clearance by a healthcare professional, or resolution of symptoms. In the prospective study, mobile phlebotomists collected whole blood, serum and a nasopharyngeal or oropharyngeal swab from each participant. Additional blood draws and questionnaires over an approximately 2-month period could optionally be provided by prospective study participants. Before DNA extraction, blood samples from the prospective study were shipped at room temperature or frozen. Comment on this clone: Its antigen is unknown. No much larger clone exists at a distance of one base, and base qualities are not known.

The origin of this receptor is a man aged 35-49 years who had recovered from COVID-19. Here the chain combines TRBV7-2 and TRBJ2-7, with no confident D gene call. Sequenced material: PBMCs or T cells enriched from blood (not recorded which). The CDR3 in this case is CASSLASQSDEQYF. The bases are TGTGCCAGCAGCTTAGCATCACAGTCCGACGAGCAGTACTTC.